The 20 T cell receptor beta chains below were found in one sample sequenced in a study of T cells in narcolepsy (dated by TCRdb to 2017 to 2018). The library was produced with the immunoSEQ multiplex PCR assay. TCRdb stores this immuneACCESS table with in-frame sequences only. Part of the clones is absent; in the studies checked, under half of the shortfall reflects unresolved V genes, and no reason is known for the rest. In this sample the table shows 27,000 or so clones, roughly nine tenths of which occur a single time. Of the sample, approximately 1.2% falls within the top ten clones. Sequencing used CD45RA- memory CD4+ T cells from PBMCs. Explained via the paper, the cell subset or site label denotes: memory T cells sorted ex vivo from peripheral blood. Source of these receptors: a human donor with narcolepsy.

This chain links TRBV25-1 with TRBJ2-3; 7 nucleotides align to TRBD2. The CDR3 consists of 13 residues. CDR1 and CDR2 from the germline V gene are MGHDK and SYGVNS. Unmatched junction bases numbered 6, after V lost 11 bases and J lost 1 base. The CDR3: CAYSAGGTDTQYF. CDR3 coding DNA: TGTGCCTACTCGGCGGGGGGCACAGATACGCAGTATTTT. Full variable domain (remainder filled in from reference TRBV25-1 and TRBJ2-3): EADIYQTPRYLVIGTGKKITLECSQTMGHDKMYWYQQDPGMELHLIHYSYGVNSTEKGDLSSESTVSRIRTEHFPLTLESARPSHTSQYLCAYSAGGTDTQYFGPGTRLTVL.

The chain couples TRBV5-8 to TRBJ1-2; TRBD1 is a possible D gene (6 bases). The germline gives CDR1 SGHTS, CDR2 YDEGEE. The CDR3 runs to 13 residues. V was trimmed by 1 base and J by 4 bases, leaving 8 bases between them. The DNA for the CDR3 is TGTGCCAGCAGCTTGAAGGGGGGCTATGGCTACACCTTC. Residues: CASSLKGGYGYTF. Full variable domain (remainder filled in from reference TRBV5-8 and TRBJ1-2): EAGVTQSPTHLIKTRGQQATLRCSPISGHTSVYWYQQALGLGLQFLLWYDEGEERNRGNFPPRFSGRQFPNYSSELNVNALELEDSALYLCASSLKGGYGYTFGSGTRLTVV.

This clone showed up just once. The V and J genes are TRBV2 and TRBJ1-2; TRBD1 agrees at 7 bases. Germline-derived CDR1 and CDR2 are SNHLY and FYNNEI. This CDR3 region has 15 residues. After removal of 8 bases from V and 4 bases from J, the junction contained 13 bases not matched to a gene. This chain's CDR3 is CASHAGDSQSYGYTF. The CDR3, as DNA: TGTGCCAGCCACGCGGGGGACAGCCAGTCCTATGGCTACACCTTC.

The chain joins TRBV19 to TRBJ1-1; unclear D gene. Germline CDR1 is LNHDA and CDR2 is SQIVND (reference sequence). V shed 4 bases and J shed 2 bases, with 14 bases lying between them. This CDR3 comprises 15 residues. The CDR3 reads CASSTTGSANTEAFF. The CDR3 coding sequence is TGTGCCAGTAGTACCACCGGCAGCGCTAACACTGAAGCTTTCTTT.

The CDR3 loop reads CASSTGAGGNTIYF. The DNA of the CDR3 is TGTGCCAGTAGTACGGGGGCTGGTGGAAACACCATATATTTT. The chain combines TRBV19 with TRBJ1-3; perhaps TRBD1 as D (6 bases). CDR1 and CDR2 from the germline V gene are LNHDA and SQIVND (reference sequence). The CDR3 has 14 residues. The V gene lost 4 bases and the J gene lost 3 bases, with 10 bases spanning the gap.

This chain uses TRBV5-5 with TRBJ1-1; 8 nucleotides match TRBD1. With V trimmed by 2 bases and J by 0 bases, 3 bases remained unmatched. Per germline, CDR1 SGHKS and CDR2 YYEKEE (reference sequence). This CDR3 is 15 amino acids long. CDR3 nucleotide sequence: TGTGCCAGCAGCTTAGGACAGGGTATGAACACTGAAGCTTTCTTT. Encoded protein: CASSLGQGMNTEAFF.

This clone was seen only once. The V call is TRBV7-2, the J call TRBJ2-2; 8 bases fit TRBD1. V lost 3 bases and J lost 7; bases outside the gene matches: 4. The CDR3 runs to 14 residues. The germline gives CDR1 SGHTA, CDR2 FQGNSA. The CDR3 loop reads CASSFDRGSGELFF. CDR3 DNA: TGTGCCAGCAGCTTTGACAGGGGAAGCGGGGAGCTGTTTTTT.

The gene calls are TRBV7-8 and TRBJ1-1; D gene uncertain. The V gene's germline CDR1 is SGHVS and CDR2 FQNEAQ. Trimming cost V 1 base and J 0 bases, with 6 bases left between them. The CDR3 is made up of 14 amino acids. The CDR3 here is CASSLGAMNTEAFF. CDR3 nucleotide sequence: TGTGCCAGCAGCTTAGGTGCCATGAACACTGAAGCTTTCTTT.

The gene calls are TRBV6-4 and TRBJ2-2, with 9 positions matching TRBD1. This CDR3 contains 14 residues. Germline V gives CDR1 MRHNA, CDR2 SNTAGT. V was pared by 7 bases and J by 5 bases, with 5 bases of the junction left unmatched. Written as DNA, the CDR3 is TGTGCCAGCACCAAGACAGGGGGAACCGGGGAGCTGTTTTTT. Translation: CASTKTGGTGELFF.

The chain joins TRBV12-5 to TRBJ2-1, with TRBD2 matching 10 bases. V trimming: 1 base; J trimming: 5 bases; junction bases outside the gene matches: 5. The germline V gene encodes CDR1 LGHNT and CDR2 FRNRAP. The CDR3 consists of 16 residues. The CDR3 nucleotides are TGTGCTAGTGGTTTGGAACTAGCGGGAATAAACAATGAGCAGTTCTTC. Amino acid sequence: CASGLELAGINNEQFF.

The chain carries TRBV5-8 and TRBJ2-6, with a tentative D call TRBD1 (6 bases). The CDR3 spans 16 residues. V lost 3 bases to trimming and J lost 0 bases, with 10 bases between them. The germline V gene encodes CDR1 SGHTS and CDR2 YDEGEE. This CDR3 reads CASSSYRDSGANVLTF. Written as DNA, the CDR3 is TGTGCCAGCAGCTCCTACAGGGACTCTGGGGCCAACGTCCTGACTTTC.

The chain carries TRBV10-3 and TRBJ2-5; D is unresolved. This CDR3 has 15 residues. V was shortened by 0 bases and J by 0 bases, with 8 bases between the two germline ends. Germline-derived CDR1 and CDR2 are ENHRY and SYGVKD. The CDR3 region is CAISESGRYQETQYF. CDR3 nucleotide sequence: TGTGCCATCAGTGAGTCGGGCAGGTACCAAGAGACCCAGTACTTC.

The rearrangement uses TRBV7-2 and TRBJ1-4; D unclear. CDR3 size: 16 residues. The V gene lost 3 bases and the J gene lost 0 bases, with 11 bases spanning the gap. In germline, CDR1 is SGHTA, CDR2 FQGNSA. The CDR3 loop is CASSFLGKATNEKLFF. The CDR3 DNA reads TGTGCCAGCAGCTTCCTAGGAAAGGCAACTAATGAAAAACTGTTTTTT.

The genes are TRBV19 and TRBJ1-5; D unresolved. CDR1 is LNHDA and CDR2 is SQIVND in the germline V gene (reference sequence). This CDR3 region has 13 residues. Trimming left V 5 bases short and J 6 bases short, with 11 bases between. This CDR3 is CASSQTWSQPQHF. The DNA for the CDR3 is TGTGCCAGTAGTCAGACTTGGAGTCAGCCCCAGCATTTT.

This clone was seen a few times. The rearrangement joins TRBV28 to TRBJ2-7, with D perhaps TRBD1 (6 bases). Germline V gene data show CDR1 as MDHEN and CDR2 as SYDVKM. V dropped 5 bases and J dropped 4 bases, with 15 bases sitting between them. The CDR3 consists of 14 residues. The DNA for the CDR3 is TGTGCCAGCAGTCGCCCGGACAGAGGTTACGAGCAGTACGTC. Encoded protein: CASSRPDRGYEQYV.

V usage is TRBV7-9 and J usage is TRBJ2-7, with D maybe TRBD1 (6 bases). Trimming cost V 4 bases and J 8 bases, with 12 bases left between them. Germline V CDR1 and CDR2: SEHNR, FQNEAQ (reference sequence). The CDR3 is made up of 12 amino acids. The CDR3 is CASSSHRDQQYF. CDR3 DNA: TGTGCCAGCAGCTCGCACAGGGACCAGCAGTACTTC.

The chain has TRBV15 and TRBJ2-1, with D perhaps matching TRBD1 (6 bases). CDR1 is LNHNV and CDR2 is YYDKDF in the germline V gene (reference sequence). The germline V and J ends were trimmed by 0 bases and 3 bases, with 6 bases remaining between them. The CDR3 extends over 14 amino acids. CDR3 nucleotides: TGTGCCACCAGCAGAGACAGGGGCTACAATGAGCAGTTCTTC. It translates to CATSRDRGYNEQFF.

The V and J genes are TRBV5-1 and TRBJ2-1, with 11 bases aligning to TRBD2. Germline-derived CDR1 and CDR2 are SGHRS and YFSETQ. There are 15 residues in the CDR3. Trimming removed 1 base from V and 6 bases from J; junction bases left unmatched: 3. The DNA for the CDR3 is TGCGCCAGCAGCTTGATAGGGACTAGCGGCAATGAGCAGTTCTTC. Protein: CASSLIGTSGNEQFF.

This rearrangement joins TRBV6-5 to TRBJ1-1; D remains unclear. Looked up from germline, CDR1 is MNHEY and CDR2 is SVGAGI. The CDR3 is 14 amino acids. The ends were cut back, 6 bases at V and 1 base at J, with 12 bases in the middle. CDR3 sequence reads: CASRKGLANTEAFF. The CDR3 coding sequence is TGTGCCAGCAGGAAAGGGCTAGCGAACACTGAAGCTTTCTTT.

The V and J genes are TRBV6-1 and TRBJ2-3; maybe TRBD1 (6 bases). There are 15 residues in the CDR3. V was shortened by 5 bases and J by 1 base, with 13 bases between the two germline ends. Germline V lookup: CDR1 MNHNS, CDR2 SASEGT. CDR3 bases: TGTGCCAGCAGTAGACAGGCCGGTGGCACAGATACGCAGTATTTT. Protein: CASSRQAGGTDTQYF.